The following is a T cell receptor (beta chain) sequence with its context. These data belong to a study of blood T cell repertoires in COVID-19. The assay was immunoSEQ multiplex PCR, and TCRdb's table has in-frame clones only and misses some. Of tens of thousands of clones in the sample, 85% to 90% are singletons; the top ten hold around 1.9%. CDR1 MNHEY and CDR2 SVGAGI come from the germline V gene. The CDR3 spans 12 residues. V gave up 7 bases and J gave up 6 bases, with 13 bases separating them. The chain employs TRBV6-5 and TRBJ2-7, with D perhaps matching TRBD1 (5 bases). The receptor comes from a woman aged 80 or older with active or convalescent COVID-19. Sequencing used peripheral blood. CDR3 region: CASTPTGREQYF. As DNA, the CDR3 is TGTGCCAGCACTCCTACAGGACGCGAGCAGTACTTC.